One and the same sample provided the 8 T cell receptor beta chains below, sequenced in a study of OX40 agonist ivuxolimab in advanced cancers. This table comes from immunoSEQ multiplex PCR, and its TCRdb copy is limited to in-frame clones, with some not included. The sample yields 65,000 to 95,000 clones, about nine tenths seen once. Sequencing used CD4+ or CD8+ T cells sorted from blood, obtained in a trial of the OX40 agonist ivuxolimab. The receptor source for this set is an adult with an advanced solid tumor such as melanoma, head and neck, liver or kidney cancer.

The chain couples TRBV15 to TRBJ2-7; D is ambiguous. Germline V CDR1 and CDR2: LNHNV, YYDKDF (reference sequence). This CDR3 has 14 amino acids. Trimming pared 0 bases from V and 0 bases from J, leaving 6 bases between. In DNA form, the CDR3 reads TGTGCCACCAGCAGAGAGGGTATCTCCTACGAGCAGTACTTC. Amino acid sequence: CATSREGISYEQYF.

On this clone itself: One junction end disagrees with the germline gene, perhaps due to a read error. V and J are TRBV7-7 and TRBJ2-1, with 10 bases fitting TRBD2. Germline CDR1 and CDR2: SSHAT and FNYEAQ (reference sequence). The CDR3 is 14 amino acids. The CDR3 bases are TGTGCTAGCAGCTTAGCGGGAGGATACAATGAGCAGTTCTTC. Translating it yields CASSLAGGYNEQFF.

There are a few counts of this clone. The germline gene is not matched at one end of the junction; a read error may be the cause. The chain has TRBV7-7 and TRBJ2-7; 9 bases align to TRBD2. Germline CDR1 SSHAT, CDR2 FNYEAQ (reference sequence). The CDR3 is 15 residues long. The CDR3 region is CASSRMAGGLYEQYF. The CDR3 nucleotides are TGTGCTAGCAGCCGTATGGCGGGAGGGTTGTACGAGCAGTACTTC. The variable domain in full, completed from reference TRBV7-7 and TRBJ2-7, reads GAGVSQSPRYKVTKRGQDVTLRCDPISSHATLYWYQQALGQGPEFLTYFNYEAQPDKSGLPSDRFSAERPEGSISTLTIQRTEQRDSAMYRCASSRMAGGLYEQYFGPGTRLTVT.

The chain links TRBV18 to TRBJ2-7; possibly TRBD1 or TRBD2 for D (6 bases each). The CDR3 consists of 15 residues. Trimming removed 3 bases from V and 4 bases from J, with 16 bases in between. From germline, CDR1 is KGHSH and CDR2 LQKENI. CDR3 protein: CASSPAGGAGYEQYF. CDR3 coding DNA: TGTGCCAGCTCACCTGCCGGGGGCGCAGGTTACGAGCAGTACTTC.

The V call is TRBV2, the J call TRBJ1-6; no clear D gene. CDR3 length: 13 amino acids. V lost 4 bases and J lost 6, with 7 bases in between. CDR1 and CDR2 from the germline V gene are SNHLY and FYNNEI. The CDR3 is CASSGGRNSPLHF. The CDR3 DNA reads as TGTGCCAGCAGTGGAGGGCGTAATTCACCCCTCCACTTT.

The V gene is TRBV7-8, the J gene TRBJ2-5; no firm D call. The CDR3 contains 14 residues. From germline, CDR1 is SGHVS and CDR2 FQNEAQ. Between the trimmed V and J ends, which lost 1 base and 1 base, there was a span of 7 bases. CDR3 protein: CASSLGTFQETQYF. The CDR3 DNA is TGTGCCAGCAGCTTAGGGACCTTCCAAGAGACCCAGTACTTC.

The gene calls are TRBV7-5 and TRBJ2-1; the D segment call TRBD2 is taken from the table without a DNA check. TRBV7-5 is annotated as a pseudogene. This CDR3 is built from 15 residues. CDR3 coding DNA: TGTGCCAGAAGCTTCCCGACTAGCAGGGACAATGAGCAGTTCTTC. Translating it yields CARSFPTSRDNEQFF.

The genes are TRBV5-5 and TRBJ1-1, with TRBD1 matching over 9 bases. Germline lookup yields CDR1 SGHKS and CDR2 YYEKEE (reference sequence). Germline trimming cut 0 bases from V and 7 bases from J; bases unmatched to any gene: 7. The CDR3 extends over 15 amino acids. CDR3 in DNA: TGTGCCAGCAGCTTGGAAACAGGGGGCTATGGTGAAGCTTTCTTT. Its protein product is CASSLETGGYGEAFF.